These T cell receptor beta chains were read from a single sample in a study of blood T cell repertoires in COVID-19. Some clones are missing from TCRdb's copy, which holds only in-frame ones; the method was immunoSEQ multiplex PCR. The data show 200,000 to 250,000 clones, 80% to 90% seen once. Sample: PBMCs or T cells enriched from blood (not recorded which). The receptors derive from a woman in her 30s who had recovered from COVID-19. CDR3s leave out the opening cysteine and the closing phenylalanine or tryptophan.

j_call v_call cdr3_aa
TRBJ2-2 TRBV4-1 ASSLAGLAGVLEAGELF
TRBJ1-2 TRBV7-2 ASWWTGGGRGYT
TRBJ2-3 TRBV2 ASKREGGTDTQY
TRBJ2-1 TRBV9 ASSAQLVRGSYNEQF
TRBJ1-2 TRBV7-2 ASSLGTGGYGYT
TRBJ2-2 TRBV9 ASSTRTSGKNTGELF
TRBJ2-7 TRBV27 ASSLFSGRSYEQY
TRBJ2-2 TRBV30 AWSATSGRAAGGELF
TRBJ2-1 TRBV7-9 ASSSVGGANEQF
TRBJ2-2 TRBV7-9 ASSRQGFGELF
TRBJ2-7 TRBV18 ASSRPPSYEQY
TRBJ1-6 TRBV6-2/TRBV6-3 ASSYTEAGARNSPLH
TRBJ1-1 TRBV4-1 ASSQEGQGGTEAF
TRBJ1-5 TRBV19 ASSHQRRASNQPQH
TRBJ1-1 TRBV2 ASISTGNTEAF
TRBJ2-2 TRBV4-3 ASSQDVLSGELF